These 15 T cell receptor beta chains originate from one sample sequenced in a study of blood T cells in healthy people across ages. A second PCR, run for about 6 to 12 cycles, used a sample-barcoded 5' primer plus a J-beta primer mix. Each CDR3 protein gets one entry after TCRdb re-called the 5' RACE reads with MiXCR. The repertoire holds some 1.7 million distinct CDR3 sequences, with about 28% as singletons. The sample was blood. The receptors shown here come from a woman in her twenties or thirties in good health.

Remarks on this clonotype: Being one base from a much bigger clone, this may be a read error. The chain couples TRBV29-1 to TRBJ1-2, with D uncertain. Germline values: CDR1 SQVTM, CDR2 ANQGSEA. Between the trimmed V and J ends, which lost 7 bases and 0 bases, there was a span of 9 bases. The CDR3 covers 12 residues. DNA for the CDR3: TGCAGCGGCGGAGGGTCTAACTATGGCTACACCTTC. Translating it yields CSGGGSNYGYTF.

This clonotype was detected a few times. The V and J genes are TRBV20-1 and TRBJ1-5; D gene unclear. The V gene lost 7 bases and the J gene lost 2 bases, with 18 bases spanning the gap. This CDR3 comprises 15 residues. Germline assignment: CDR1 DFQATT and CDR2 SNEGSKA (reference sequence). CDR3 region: CSGSPGFGGNQPQHF. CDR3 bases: TGCAGTGGATCTCCCGGCTTTGGGGGCAATCAGCCCCAGCATTTT.

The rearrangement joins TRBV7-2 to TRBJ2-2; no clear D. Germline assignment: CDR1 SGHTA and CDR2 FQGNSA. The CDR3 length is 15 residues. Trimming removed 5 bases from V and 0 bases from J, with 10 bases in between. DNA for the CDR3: TGTGCCAGCAGCCGACGGCCCCCGAACACCGGGGAGCTGTTTTTT. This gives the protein CASSRRPPNTGELFF.

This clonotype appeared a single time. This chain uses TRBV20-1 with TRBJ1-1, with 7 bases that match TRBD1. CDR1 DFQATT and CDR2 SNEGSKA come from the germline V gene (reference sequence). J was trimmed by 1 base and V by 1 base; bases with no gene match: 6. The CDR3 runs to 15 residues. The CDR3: CSARVGRTGNTEAFF. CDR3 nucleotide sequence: TGCAGTGCTAGAGTTGGAAGGACAGGGAACACTGAAGCTTTCTTT.

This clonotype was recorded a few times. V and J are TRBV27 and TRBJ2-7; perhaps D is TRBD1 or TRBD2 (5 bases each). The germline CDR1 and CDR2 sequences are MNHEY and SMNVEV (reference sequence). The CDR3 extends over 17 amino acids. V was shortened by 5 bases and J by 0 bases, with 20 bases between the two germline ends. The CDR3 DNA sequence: TGTGCCAGCAGTGGGTGGGGACGGGCCCTTGCCTCCTACGAGCAGTACTTC. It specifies CASSGWGRALASYEQYF.

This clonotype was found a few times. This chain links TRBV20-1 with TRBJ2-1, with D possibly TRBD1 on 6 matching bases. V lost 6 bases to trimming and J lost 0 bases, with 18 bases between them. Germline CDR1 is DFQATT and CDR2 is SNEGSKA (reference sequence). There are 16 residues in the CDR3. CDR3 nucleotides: TGCAGTGCCCCCCCACAGGGTCCAGGCTCCTACAATGAGCAGTTCTTC. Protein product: CSAPPQGPGSYNEQFF.

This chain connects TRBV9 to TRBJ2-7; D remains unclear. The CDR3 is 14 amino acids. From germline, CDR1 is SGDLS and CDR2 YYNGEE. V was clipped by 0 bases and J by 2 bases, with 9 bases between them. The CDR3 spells CASSVDDVPYEQYF. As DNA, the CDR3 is TGTGCCAGCAGCGTAGACGATGTCCCCTACGAGCAGTACTTC.

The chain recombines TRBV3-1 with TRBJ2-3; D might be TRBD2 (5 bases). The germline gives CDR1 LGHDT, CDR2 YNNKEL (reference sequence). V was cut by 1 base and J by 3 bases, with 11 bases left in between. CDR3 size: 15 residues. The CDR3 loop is CASSQVYGKTDTQYF. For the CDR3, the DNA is TGTGCCAGCAGCCAAGTCTACGGGAAGACAGATACGCAGTATTTT.

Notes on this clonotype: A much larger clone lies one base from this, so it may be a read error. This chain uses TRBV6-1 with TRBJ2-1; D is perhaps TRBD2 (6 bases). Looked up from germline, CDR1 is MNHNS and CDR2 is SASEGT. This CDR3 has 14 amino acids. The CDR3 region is CASREARGYNEQFF. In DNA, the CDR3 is TGTGCCAGCAGGGAAGCGCGGGGCTACAATGAGCAGTTCTTC.

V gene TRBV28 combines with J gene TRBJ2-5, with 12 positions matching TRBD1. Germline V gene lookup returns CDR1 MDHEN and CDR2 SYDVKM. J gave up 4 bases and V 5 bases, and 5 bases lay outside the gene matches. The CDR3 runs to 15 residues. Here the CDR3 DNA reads TGTGCCAGCAGTCACGGGGGACAGGGGGCAGAGACCCAGTACTTC. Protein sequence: CASSHGGQGAETQYF.

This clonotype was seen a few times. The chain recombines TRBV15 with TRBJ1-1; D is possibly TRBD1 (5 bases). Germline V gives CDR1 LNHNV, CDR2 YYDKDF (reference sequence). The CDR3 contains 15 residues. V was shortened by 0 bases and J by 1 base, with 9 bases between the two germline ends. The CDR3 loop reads CATSRDLQGNTEAFF. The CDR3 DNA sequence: TGTGCCACCAGCAGAGATTTGCAGGGGAACACTGAAGCTTTCTTT.

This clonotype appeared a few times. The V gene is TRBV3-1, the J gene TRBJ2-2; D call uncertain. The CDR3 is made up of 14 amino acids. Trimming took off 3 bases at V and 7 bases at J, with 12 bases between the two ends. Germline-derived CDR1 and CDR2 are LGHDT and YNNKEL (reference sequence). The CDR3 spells CASSQLNGHGELFF. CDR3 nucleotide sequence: TGTGCCAGCAGCCAGCTTAACGGGCACGGGGAGCTGTTTTTT.

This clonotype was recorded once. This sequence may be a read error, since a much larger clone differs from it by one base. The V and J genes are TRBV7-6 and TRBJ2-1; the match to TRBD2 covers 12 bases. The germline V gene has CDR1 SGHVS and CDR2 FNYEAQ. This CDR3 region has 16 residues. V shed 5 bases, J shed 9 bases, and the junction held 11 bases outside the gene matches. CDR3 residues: CASSPPRTSGNSEQFF. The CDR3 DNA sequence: TGTGCCAGCAGCCCTCCCCGGACTAGCGGGAACAGTGAGCAGTTCTTC.

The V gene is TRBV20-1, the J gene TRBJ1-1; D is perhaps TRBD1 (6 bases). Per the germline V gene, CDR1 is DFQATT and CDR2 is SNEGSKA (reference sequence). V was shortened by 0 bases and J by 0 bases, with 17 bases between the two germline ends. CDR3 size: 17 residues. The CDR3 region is CSARDPRDTNMNTEAFF. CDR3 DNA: TGCAGTGCTAGAGACCCTCGGGACACTAACATGAACACTGAAGCTTTCTTT.

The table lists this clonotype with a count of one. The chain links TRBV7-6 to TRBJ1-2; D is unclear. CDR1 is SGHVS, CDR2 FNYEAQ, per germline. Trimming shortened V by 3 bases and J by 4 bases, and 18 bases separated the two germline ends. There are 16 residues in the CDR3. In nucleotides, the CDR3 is TGTGCCAGCAGCTTGACCGACGGAAGCGACGGCTATGGCTACACCTTC. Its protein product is CASSLTDGSDGYGYTF.